This passage covers 29 T cell receptor beta chains from one sample sequenced in a study of T cell responses to AZD1222 COVID-19 vaccine (dated by TCRdb to the early 2020s). The method was the immunoSEQ multiplex PCR assay. Not all clones reach the TCRdb copy of this immuneACCESS table, which keeps in-frame sequences only. Checked studies attribute under half of the gap to unresolved V genes and leave the rest unexplained. Within this sample are over 95,000 clones, with 70% to 90% of them counted one time only. The ten largest clones represent less than 3% of the sample. The time point label, read with the paper, signifies: baseline before first vaccination. Specimen: peripheral blood, collected on day 0 of AZD1222 vaccination. These receptors were collected from an adult in good health.

This clone was detected only a few times. The chain links TRBV7-2 to TRBJ1-1; TRBD1 might be the D (5 bases). The V end lost 5 bases, the J end lost 4 bases, and 14 bases lay between the germline ends. Germline CDR1 is SGHTA and CDR2 is FQGNSA. The CDR3 runs to 14 residues. The CDR3 region has the DNA TGTGCCAGCAGCACGTTTGCCGGGGCCACTGAAGCTTTCTTT. It specifies CASSTFAGATEAFF.

The rearrangement joins TRBV15 to TRBJ1-3; unclear D gene. Per germline, CDR1 LNHNV and CDR2 YYDKDF (reference sequence). The V gene lost 1 base and the J gene lost 0 bases, with 7 bases spanning the gap. CDR3 length: 15 residues. The CDR3 sequence: CATSRAMGSGNTIYF. The CDR3 DNA reads TGTGCCACCAGCAGAGCCATGGGCTCTGGAAACACCATATATTTT.

J is TRBJ2-2 and V is TRBV9; possibly TRBD1 for D (5 bases). Trimming removed 6 bases from V and 4 bases from J, with 13 bases in between. Germline V gene data show CDR1 as SGDLS and CDR2 as YYNGEE. This CDR3 contains 14 residues. CDR3 DNA: TGTGCCAGCAACGCCCAGGGCCTCACCGGGGAGCTGTTTTTT. Its protein product is CASNAQGLTGELFF.

The chain is built from TRBV25-1 and TRBJ2-2; 7 nucleotides match TRBD1. V lost 4 bases to trimming and J lost 6 bases; unmatched junction nucleotides: 5. CDR3 length: 14 amino acids. From germline, CDR1 is MGHDK and CDR2 SYGVNS. Here the CDR3 reads CASSADRVSGELFF. Here the CDR3 DNA reads TGTGCCAGCAGTGCTGACAGGGTATCCGGGGAGCTGTTTTTT. Full variable domain (outside the CDR3, taken from reference TRBV25-1 and TRBJ2-2): EADIYQTPRYLVIGTGKKITLECSQTMGHDKMYWYQQDPGMELHLIHYSYGVNSTEKGDLSSESTVSRIRTEHFPLTLESARPSHTSQYLCASSADRVSGELFFGEGSRLTVL.

The chain is built from TRBV29-1 and TRBJ2-2; D possibly matches TRBD1 or TRBD2 (6 bases each). With 6 bases removed from V and 4 bases from J, the gap between germline ends came to 18 bases. The V gene's germline CDR1 is SQVTM and CDR2 ANQGSEA. The CDR3 totals 15 residues. The DNA for the CDR3 is TGCAGCGTGGGGGGCAGAGGGTTATCCACCGGGGAGCTGTTTTTT. Protein: CSVGGRGLSTGELFF.

J is TRBJ2-5 and V is TRBV2; D not resolved. Germline CDR1 SNHLY, CDR2 FYNNEI. Deletions cut 7 bases from V and 8 bases from J, with 11 bases between. The CDR3 contains 11 residues. CDR3 coding DNA: TGTGCCAGCAAAAATCTGGATACCCAGTACTTC. Its translation: CASKNLDTQYF.

The chain links TRBV2 to TRBJ1-5; D gene uncertain. The CDR3 is 14 amino acids. V was trimmed by 9 bases and J by 0 bases, leaving 12 bases between them. Germline V lookup: CDR1 SNHLY, CDR2 FYNNEI. Here the CDR3 reads CASQDSYSNQPQHF. CDR3 nucleotides: TGTGCCAGTCAGGATTCCTATAGCAATCAGCCCCAGCATTTT.

V and J are TRBV4-3 and TRBJ1-4; 10 nucleotides line up with TRBD1. Germline CDR1 is LGHNA and CDR2 is YSLEER. After removal of 0 bases from V and 10 bases from J, the junction contained 5 bases not matched to a gene. This CDR3 region has 15 residues. Here the CDR3 DNA reads TGCGCCAGCAGCCAAGATGAAAGGGACAGGGGAAAACTGTTTTTT. Its protein is CASSQDERDRGKLFF.

In its sample, this clone was seen once. The genes are TRBV30 and TRBJ1-2; D is unclear. The CDR3 spans 12 residues. CDR1 is GTSNPN and CDR2 is SVGIG in the germline V gene (reference sequence). Trimming pared 0 bases from V and 5 bases from J, leaving 7 bases between. Here the CDR3 reads CAWSVEIYGYTF. The CDR3 DNA reads as TGTGCCTGGAGTGTCGAGATATATGGCTACACCTTC.

The chain uses TRBV5-6 and TRBJ2-7; possible D gene TRBD2, 5 bases. V lost 0 bases, J lost 3 bases, and 10 bases lay in between. Germline V lookup: CDR1 SGHDT, CDR2 YYEEEE. This CDR3 comprises 14 residues. The CDR3 bases are TGTGCCAGCAGCTTGGATCTAGCTCGCTACGAGCAGTACTTC. Translating it yields CASSLDLARYEQYF.

The chain recombines TRBV5-4 with TRBJ2-7; 7 nucleotides line up with TRBD2. This CDR3 spans 16 amino acids. V shed 4 bases, J shed 3 bases, and the junction held 13 bases outside the gene matches. Germline CDR1 and CDR2: SGHNT and YYREEE (reference sequence). The CDR3 DNA reads TGTGCCAGCAGCCTGGGACGGGGAGGGTCGGTCTACGAGCAGTACTTC. Amino acids: CASSLGRGGSVYEQYF.

This clone has only a few counts. Germline is not matched at one junction end, which may reflect a read error. The rearrangement links TRBV7-7 to TRBJ2-3; 12 bases match TRBD2. Per germline, CDR1 SSHAT and CDR2 FNYEAQ (reference sequence). The CDR3 loop spans 15 amino acids. Here the CDR3 reads CASSSSSGRADTQYF. In DNA form, the CDR3 reads TGTGCTAGCAGCTCTTCTAGCGGGAGGGCAGATACGCAGTATTTT.

The chain is built from TRBV25-1 and TRBJ2-5; TRBD2 aligns across 14 bases. This CDR3 is built from 18 residues. The junction had 9 bases not matched to a gene; V was cut back by 3 bases and J by 3 bases. The germline CDR1 and CDR2 sequences are MGHDK and SYGVNS. CDR3 sequence: CASSDYLTGLAGEETQYF. The CDR3 bases are TGTGCCAGCAGTGACTACTTAACGGGACTAGCGGGAGAAGAGACCCAGTACTTC.

This clone was found once. The chain recombines TRBV12-3 or TRBV12-4 with TRBJ2-5; the D gene is possibly TRBD2 (6 bases). This CDR3 is built from 13 residues. V dropped 6 bases and J dropped 9 bases, with 17 bases sitting between them. Written as DNA, the CDR3 is TGTGCCAGCAGCCCCAGGGACCGCGGGGCCCAGTACTTC. Translating gives CASSPRDRGAQYF.

The chain uses TRBV4-1 and TRBJ1-6; D is perhaps TRBD1 (5 bases). Looked up from germline, CDR1 is MGHRA and CDR2 is YSYEKL. The CDR3 has 16 amino acids. The germline V and J ends were trimmed by 5 bases and 4 bases, with 15 bases remaining between them. The DNA for the CDR3 is TGCGCCAGCAGCTATAATCCACAGGAGTATAATTCACCCCTCCACTTT. It encodes CASSYNPQEYNSPLHF.

The chain joins TRBV29-1 to TRBJ1-1; TRBD1 agrees at 8 bases. This CDR3 is 12 amino acids long. Trimming at V came to 5 bases and at J to 4 bases, leaving 3 bases not matched to a gene. Germline CDR1 and CDR2: SQVTM and ANQGSEA. CDR3: CSVSQGGTEAFF. The CDR3 nucleotides read TGCAGCGTTTCACAGGGGGGCACTGAAGCTTTCTTT. Using reference TRBV29-1 and TRBJ1-1 for the parts outside the CDR3, the full variable domain is SAVISQKPSRDICQRGTSLTIQCQVDSQVTMMFWYRQQPGQSLTLIATANQGSEATYESGFVIDKFPISRPNLTFSTLTVSNMSPEDSSIYLCSVSQGGTEAFFGQGTRLTVV.

This chain connects TRBV4-1 to TRBJ1-6; D is perhaps TRBD1 (6 bases). CDR1 is MGHRA and CDR2 is YSYEKL in the germline V gene. Trimming took off 0 bases at V and 14 bases at J, with 17 bases between the two ends. The CDR3 has 15 residues. CDR3 residues: CASSQDRQGTETLHF. In nucleotides, the CDR3 is TGCGCCAGCAGCCAAGACAGGCAGGGGACGGAGACCCTCCACTTT.

This clone has only one observation. V usage is TRBV4-1 and J usage is TRBJ2-2, with a tentative D call TRBD2 (6 bases). The ends were cut back, 5 bases at V and 6 bases at J, with 13 bases in the middle. The CDR3 length is 14 residues. Germline CDR1 and CDR2: MGHRA and YSYEKL. The DNA of the CDR3 is TGCGCCAGCAGCAAACAGACGGGGGCCGGGGAGCTGTTTTTT. Its translation: CASSKQTGAGELFF.

The chain couples TRBV4-3 to TRBJ1-2; D gene uncertain. Germline-derived CDR1 and CDR2 are LGHNA and YSLEER. V was pared by 0 bases and J by 8 bases, with 19 bases between. CDR3 length: 16 amino acids. As DNA, the CDR3 is TGCGCCAGCAGCCAAGATCGGGAAGGGCCCCTTAGGGGCTACACCTTC. Translation: CASSQDREGPLRGYTF.

V usage is TRBV7-8 and J usage is TRBJ1-2; TRBD1 matches at 8 bases. With 2 bases clipped from V and 5 bases from J, the junction kept 13 bases outside the gene matches. The germline V gene encodes CDR1 SGHVS and CDR2 FQNEAQ. The CDR3 has 17 amino acids. The CDR3 region is CASSLTGTGGALYGYTF. CDR3 bases: TGTGCCAGCAGCTTAACAGGGACAGGTGGGGCTCTATATGGCTACACCTTC.

This chain connects TRBV4-2 to TRBJ2-3; 9 bases align to TRBD2. With V trimmed by 4 bases and J by 2 bases, 10 bases remained unmatched. CDR1 LGHNA and CDR2 YNFKEQ come from the germline V gene. The CDR3 sequence is 17 residues long. In nucleotides, the CDR3 is TGTGCCAGCAGCCTAGAAAGCGGGGGGAGACACACAGATACGCAGTATTTT. Translated, it gives CASSLESGGRHTDTQYF.

DNA of the CDR3: TGTGCCAGTAGTATAGGAGGTAGCGGGGCCTCCTACGAGCAGTACTTC. Protein product: CASSIGGSGASYEQYF. The rearrangement uses TRBV19 and TRBJ2-7, with 8 bases matching TRBD2. The length of the CDR3 is 16 residues. V shed 1 base, J shed 0 bases, and the junction held 5 bases outside the gene matches. Per germline, CDR1 LNHDA and CDR2 SQIVND (reference sequence).

This rearrangement joins TRBV14 to TRBJ1-2; the D is unclear. The CDR3 is 13 amino acids. Germline V gene sequence: CDR1 SGHDN, CDR2 FVKESK. Trimming pared 0 bases from V and 8 bases from J, leaving 10 bases between. In DNA form, the CDR3 reads TGTGCCAGCAGCCAAGACCGAGGCCGGGGCTACACCTTC. This codes for CASSQDRGRGYTF. Based on the CDR3 plus reference TRBV14 and TRBJ1-2, the full variable domain is EAGVTQFPSHSVIEKGQTVTLRCDPISGHDNLYWYRRVMGKEIKFLLHFVKESKQDESGMPNNRFLAERTGGTYSTLKVQPAELEDSGVYFCASSQDRGRGYTFGSGTRLTVV.

This clone came up a few times. The gene calls are TRBV10-3 and TRBJ2-2, with TRBD2 identical over 10 bases. Losses at the gene ends were 0 bases for V and 3 bases for J; bases not matched to a gene: 4. Germline CDR1 and CDR2: ENHRY and SYGVKD. The CDR3 is made up of 17 amino acids. DNA for the CDR3: TGTGCCATCAGTGAGTCGGGGACTAGCGCGGACACCGGGGAGCTGTTTTTT. This codes for CAISESGTSADTGELFF.

CDR3 in DNA: TGTGCCAGTAGTATTAGTGAATTCGAACTCTATGGCTACACCTTC. Translation: CASSISEFELYGYTF. The V gene is TRBV19, the J gene TRBJ1-2; no definite D call. Germline V CDR1 and CDR2: LNHDA, SQIVND (reference sequence). This CDR3 region has 15 residues. V lost 3 bases and J 4 bases, leaving 15 bases between the germline ends.

This chain uses TRBV7-6 with TRBJ2-3, with a tentative D call TRBD1 (6 bases). The V gene's germline CDR1 is SGHVS and CDR2 FNYEAQ. The CDR3 contains 13 residues. V gave up 5 bases and J gave up 1 base, with 7 bases separating them. The CDR3 nucleotides are TGTGCCAGCAGCCACAGGGGCACAGATACGCAGTATTTT. It specifies CASSHRGTDTQYF.

This chain links TRBV11-2 with TRBJ1-1, with 12 bases aligning to TRBD1. The V gene end was trimmed by 6 bases and the J gene end by 4 bases; junction bases not matched to a gene: 3. This CDR3 contains 14 residues. CDR1 and CDR2 (germline): SGHAT, FQNNGV. The CDR3, as DNA: TGTGCCAGCAGTCCGGGACAGGGGGCCACTGAAGCTTTCTTT. Its translation: CASSPGQGATEAFF.

Points on this clone: An end of the junction does not agree with germline; a read error may underlie this. The chain uses TRBV5-1 and TRBJ1-3; D is perhaps TRBD1 (6 bases). Germline CDR1 reads SGHRS; CDR2 reads YFSETQ. The CDR3 length is 14 residues. The DNA of the CDR3 is TGTGCCAGCCAGTTCGGGGGCTTAGGAAACACCATATATTTT. As protein: CASQFGGLGNTIYF.

This sequence joins TRBV18 and TRBJ1-2, with D possibly TRBD1 on 5 matching bases. The CDR3 runs 14 residues. Trimming pared 3 bases from V and 4 bases from J, leaving 12 bases between. Germline CDR1 is KGHSH and CDR2 is LQKENI. The CDR3 loop is CASSPNIQVYGYTF. In DNA form, the CDR3 reads TGTGCCAGCTCACCCAACATACAGGTCTATGGCTACACCTTC. The full variable domain, rest sourced from reference TRBV18 and TRBJ1-2, is NAGVMQNPRHLVRRRGQEARLRCSPMKGHSHVYWYRQLPEEGLKFMVYLQKENIIDESGMPKERFSAEFPKEGPSILRIQQVVRGDSAAYFCASSPNIQVYGYTFGSGTRLTVV.